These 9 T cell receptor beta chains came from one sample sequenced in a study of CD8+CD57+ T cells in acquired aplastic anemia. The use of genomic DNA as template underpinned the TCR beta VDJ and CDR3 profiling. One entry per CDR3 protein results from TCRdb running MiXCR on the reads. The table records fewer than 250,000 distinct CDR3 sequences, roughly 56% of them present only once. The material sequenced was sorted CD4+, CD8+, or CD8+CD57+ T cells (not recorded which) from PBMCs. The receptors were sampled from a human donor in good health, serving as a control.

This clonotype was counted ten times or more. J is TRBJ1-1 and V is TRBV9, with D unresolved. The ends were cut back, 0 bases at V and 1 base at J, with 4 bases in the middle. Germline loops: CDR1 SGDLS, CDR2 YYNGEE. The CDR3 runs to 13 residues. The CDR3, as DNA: TGTGCCAGCAGCGTAGACTGGAACACTGAAGCTTTCTTT. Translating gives CASSVDWNTEAFF.

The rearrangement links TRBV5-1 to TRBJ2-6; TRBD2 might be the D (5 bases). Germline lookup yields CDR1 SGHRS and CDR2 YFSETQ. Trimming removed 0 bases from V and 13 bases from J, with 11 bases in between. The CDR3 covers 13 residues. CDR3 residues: CASSLGGSRVLTF. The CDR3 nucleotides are TGCGCCAGCAGCTTGGGAGGGTCCAGGGTCCTGACTTTC.

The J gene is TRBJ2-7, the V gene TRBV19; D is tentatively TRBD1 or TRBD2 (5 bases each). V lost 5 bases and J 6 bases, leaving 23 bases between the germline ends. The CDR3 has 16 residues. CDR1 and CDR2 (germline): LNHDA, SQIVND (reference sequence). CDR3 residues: CASSPPRGRERCEQYF. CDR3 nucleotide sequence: TGTGCCAGTAGTCCCCCGAGGGGTCGCGAACGGTGCGAGCAGTACTTC.

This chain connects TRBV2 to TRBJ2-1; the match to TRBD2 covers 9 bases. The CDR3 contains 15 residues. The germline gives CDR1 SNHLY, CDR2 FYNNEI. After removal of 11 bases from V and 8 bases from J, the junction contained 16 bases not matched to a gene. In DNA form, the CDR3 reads TGTGCCTGGAGTGTACGTGGCGGGAGGGCCTATGAGCAGTTCTTC. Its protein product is CAWSVRGGRAYEQFF. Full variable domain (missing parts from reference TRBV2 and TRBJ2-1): EPEVTQTPSHQVTQMGQEVILRCVPISNHLYFYWYRQILGQKVEFLVSFYNNEISEKSEIFDDQFSVERPDGSNFTLKIRSTKLEDSAMYFCAWSVRGGRAYEQFFGPGTRLTVL.

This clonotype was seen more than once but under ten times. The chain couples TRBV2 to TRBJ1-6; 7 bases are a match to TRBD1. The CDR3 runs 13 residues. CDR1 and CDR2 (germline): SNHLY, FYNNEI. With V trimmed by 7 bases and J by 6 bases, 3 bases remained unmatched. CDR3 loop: CASKGAGNSPLHF. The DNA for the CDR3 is TGTGCCAGCAAGGGGGCTGGTAATTCACCCCTCCACTTT.

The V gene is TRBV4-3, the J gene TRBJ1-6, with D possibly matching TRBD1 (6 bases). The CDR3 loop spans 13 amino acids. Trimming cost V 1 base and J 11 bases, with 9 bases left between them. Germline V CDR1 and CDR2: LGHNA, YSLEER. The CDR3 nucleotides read TGCGCCAGCAGCCAAGGACAGGTCCCACCCCTCCACTTT. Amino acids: CASSQGQVPPLHF.

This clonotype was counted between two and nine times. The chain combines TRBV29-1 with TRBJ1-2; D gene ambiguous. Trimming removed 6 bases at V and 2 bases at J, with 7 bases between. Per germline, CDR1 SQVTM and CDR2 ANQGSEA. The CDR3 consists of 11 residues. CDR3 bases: TGCAGCGTGGGTGAGAACTATGGCTACACCTTC. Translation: CSVGENYGYTF.

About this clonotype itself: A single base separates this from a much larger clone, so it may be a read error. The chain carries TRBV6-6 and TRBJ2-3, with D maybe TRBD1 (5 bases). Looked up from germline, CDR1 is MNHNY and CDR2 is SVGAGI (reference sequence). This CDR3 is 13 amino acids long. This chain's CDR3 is CAGRQSGTDTQYF. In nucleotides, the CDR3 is TGTGCCGGCAGACAGAGTGGCACAGATACGCAGTATTTT.

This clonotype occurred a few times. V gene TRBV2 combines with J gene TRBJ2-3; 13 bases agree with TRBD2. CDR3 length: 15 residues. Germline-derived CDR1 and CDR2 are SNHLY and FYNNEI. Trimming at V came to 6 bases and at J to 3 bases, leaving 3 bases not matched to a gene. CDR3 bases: TGTGCCAGCAGGAGGACTAGCGGGAGAACAGATACGCAGTATTTT. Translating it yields CASRRTSGRTDTQYF.